This paragraph covers one T cell receptor beta chain sequence. The target of this receptor is not known. No much larger clonotype is one base removed from it; base qualities were not supplied. This record belongs to a study of response to subunit inactivated influenza vaccine (dated by TCRdb to the late 2010s). Looking at the study overall: Deep quantitative T cell receptor repertoire profiling was used in the study to track responses to a trivalent subunit inactivated influenza vaccine.

Preparation of the library involved RT-PCR. Instrument used: Illumina HiSeq 2500. TCRdb ran its own pipeline on the public reads, namely fastp trimming at Q25 and MiXCR clone calling, and kept in-frame beta chains. Merged by CDR3 protein, the rows form single entries marked with the most common genes and DNA. This sample has 400,000 to 650,000 distinct CDR3 sequences in its table, and 7.2% of those were observed once. The top ten constitute over 10% of the sample. Overall study results and their limits: According to the authors, only a limited number of new T cells may be recruited by each seasonal influenza vaccination.

The source is a man aged 50 to 75 who received an inactivated influenza vaccine. Donor details come from another sample of the same person, matched by shared clones. The sample consisted of PBMCs from blood, taken about 24 months after vaccination.

The nucleotides read TGTGCCAGCAGTCCCCCGGGACAGGGGGCATGGGAGCAGTTCTTC. Its product reads: CASSPPGQGAWEQFF. This chain joins TRBV12-3 or TRBV12-4 to TRBJ2-1, with TRBD1 matching 12 junction bases. Here V drops 5 bases and J drops 10 bases, and the junction holds 9 bases not matched to any gene. The CDR3 holds 15 amino acids from the cysteine to the phenylalanine. Only the CDR3 DNA is retained, 45 bases long and in frame from the first base.